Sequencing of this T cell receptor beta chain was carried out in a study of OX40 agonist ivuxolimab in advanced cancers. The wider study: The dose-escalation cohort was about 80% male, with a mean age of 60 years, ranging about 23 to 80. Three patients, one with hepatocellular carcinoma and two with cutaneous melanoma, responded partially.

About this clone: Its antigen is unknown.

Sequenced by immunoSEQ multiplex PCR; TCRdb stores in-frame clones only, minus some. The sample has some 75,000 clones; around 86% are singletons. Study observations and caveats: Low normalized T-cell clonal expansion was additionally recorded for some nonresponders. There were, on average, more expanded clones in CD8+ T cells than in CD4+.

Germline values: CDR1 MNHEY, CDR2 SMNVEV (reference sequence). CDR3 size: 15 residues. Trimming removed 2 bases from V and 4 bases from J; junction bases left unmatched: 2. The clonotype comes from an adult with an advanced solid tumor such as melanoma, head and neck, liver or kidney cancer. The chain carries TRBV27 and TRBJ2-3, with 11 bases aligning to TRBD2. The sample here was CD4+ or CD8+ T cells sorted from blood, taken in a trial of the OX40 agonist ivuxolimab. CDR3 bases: TGTGCCAGCAGTTTACAACTAGCGGGGGCAGATACGCAGTATTTT. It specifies CASSLQLAGADTQYF.